The 9 T cell receptor beta chains given below trace back to one sample, sequenced in a study of OX40 agonist ivuxolimab in advanced cancers. The assay was immunoSEQ multiplex PCR, and TCRdb's table has in-frame clones only and misses some. The table includes tens of thousands of clones, about 89% detected once. Sequences were derived from CD4+ or CD8+ T cells sorted from blood, sampled in a trial of the OX40 agonist ivuxolimab. The source of these receptors is an adult with an advanced solid tumor such as melanoma, head and neck, liver or kidney cancer.

In this sample, this clone turned up once. The chain carries TRBV19 and TRBJ1-2; no reliable D call. The CDR3 totals 13 residues. Germline V gives CDR1 LNHDA, CDR2 SQIVND (reference sequence). With 11 bases removed from V and 0 bases from J, the gap between germline ends came to 13 bases. The CDR3 DNA is TGTGCCGCGGGCCTTCGAGCTAACTATGGCTACACCTTC. As protein: CAAGLRANYGYTF.

This clone was seen just once. This chain connects TRBV15 to TRBJ1-3, with a possible D match to TRBD1 (5 bases). This CDR3 region has 15 residues. The germline V gene has CDR1 LNHNV and CDR2 YYDKDF (reference sequence). Between the trimmed V and J ends, which lost 3 bases and 2 bases, there was a span of 11 bases. The CDR3 coding sequence is TGTGCCACCAGCAGGTCGCAGGGTGCTGGAAACACCATATATTTT. Its translation: CATSRSQGAGNTIYF.

The chain has TRBV19 and TRBJ2-6; tentative D call: TRBD2 (6 bases). Germline V CDR1 and CDR2: LNHDA, SQIVND (reference sequence). This CDR3 contains 16 residues. The V end was cut by 5 bases, the J end by 2 bases, with 13 bases between. In DNA, the CDR3 is TGTGCCAGTAGTGTCCCTAGGAGGGCTGGGGCCAACGTCCTGACTTTC. It codes for CASSVPRRAGANVLTF.

The chain joins TRBV6-1 to TRBJ2-7; tentatively, D is TRBD1 (6 bases). Germline CDR1 and CDR2: MNHNS and SASEGT. V gave up 3 bases and J gave up 5 bases, with 14 bases separating them. The CDR3 consists of 14 residues. CDR3 in amino acids: CASSEGRGRDEQYF. In DNA, the CDR3 is TGTGCCAGCAGTGAGGGCAGGGGCCGGGACGAGCAGTACTTC.

The chain uses TRBV28 and TRBJ1-3; TRBD1 agrees at 8 bases. Germline V gives CDR1 MDHEN, CDR2 SYDVKM. The CDR3 is 15 residues long. V trimming: 5 bases; J trimming: 4 bases; junction bases outside the gene matches: 7. The CDR3 here is CASSPTGTGGNTIYF. The CDR3 region has the DNA TGTGCCAGCAGTCCGACCGGGACAGGCGGAAACACCATATATTTT.

As DNA, the CDR3 is TGTGCCAGCAGCTTAGAGTCTCGGGTCCAAAGTTCACCCCTCCACTTT. This gives the protein CASSLESRVQSSPLHF. The rearrangement links TRBV7-2 to TRBJ1-6; D ambiguous. CDR3 length equals 16 residues. Germline CDR1 and CDR2: SGHTA and FQGNSA. Deletions cut 1 base from V and 9 bases from J, with 16 bases between.

This chain uses TRBV19 with TRBJ2-3; TRBD2 might be the D (7 bases). CDR1 is LNHDA, CDR2 SQIVND, per germline (reference sequence). Trimming stripped 5 bases from V and 2 bases from J, with 11 bases between. The CDR3 covers 14 residues. The CDR3 nucleotides read TGTGCCAGTAGTGCGGGGGCACTCACAGATACGCAGTATTTT. This gives the protein CASSAGALTDTQYF.

The genes are TRBV2 and TRBJ2-5; 8 bases map to TRBD1. V was clipped by 3 bases and J by 4 bases; unmatched bases: 7. The CDR3 is made up of 15 amino acids. Germline V gene lookup returns CDR1 SNHLY and CDR2 FYNNEI. The CDR3 DNA reads as TGTGCCAGCAGTGATCGAGACAGGGGCTCAGAGACCCAGTACTTC. Translating gives CASSDRDRGSETQYF.

The gene calls are TRBV5-1 and TRBJ2-1; TRBD2 matches at 9 bases. Germline CDR1 reads SGHRS; CDR2 reads YFSETQ. J gave up 9 bases and V 4 bases, and 8 bases lay outside the gene matches. This CDR3 has 14 amino acids. CDR3 in amino acids: CASSPLGLAIEQFF. In nucleotides, the CDR3 is TGCGCCAGCAGCCCCCTCGGACTAGCGATTGAGCAGTTCTTC.